The TCR beta chain under discussion was sequenced for a study of Graves' ophthalmopathy and Graves' hyperthyroidism. Across the whole study: Peripheral blood samples were taken at initial diagnosis, before any treatment.

The study excluded patients with other autoimmune diseases, uncontrolled infections, pregnancy or lactation. This clonotype was observed a handful of times. The antigen is unknown. The CDR3 totals 13 residues. Trimming stripped 5 bases from V and 0 bases from J, with 8 bases between. Per germline, CDR1 PRHDT and CDR2 FYEKMQ (reference sequence). Using RNA transcripts, the TCR beta CDR3 regions were amplified. First-round RT-PCR employed HTBI primers, with a second-round multiplex PCR after it. TCRdb used MiXCR to reprocess the multiplex PCR reads, holding one entry per CDR3 protein. The repertoire holds a few hundred thousand distinct CDR3 sequences, over 20% seen once, with roughly 3.2% in the top ten. Regarding the study as a whole: Among expanded thyroid clonotypes above 0.001 frequency, most also occurred in blood. The model predicted progression of ophthalmopathy with a sensitivity of 60% to 71%, and its specificity was 72.22%.

The sequencing sample was made of peripheral blood. The TCR originated in a woman under 30 with stable Graves' hyperthyroidism. The gene calls are TRBV13 and TRBJ2-7; the D is unclear. The CDR3 region has the DNA TGTGCCAGCAGCCACGGCACCTCCTACGAGCAGTACTTC. It specifies CASSHGTSYEQYF.